This T cell receptor beta chain is drawn from a study of T cells after yellow fever vaccination. This clonotype was seen more than once but under ten times. MiXCR, run by TCRdb on the 5' RACE reads, gives a single entry per CDR3 protein. The data contain 230,000 or so distinct CDR3 sequences, roughly 6.3% of them singletons. V gave up 6 bases and J gave up 6 bases, with 15 bases separating them. The CDR3 runs 13 residues. Germline CDR1 SGHRS, CDR2 YFSETQ. This TCR derives from a man aged 30 to 39 who received the YFV17D yellow fever vaccine. The chain carries TRBV5-1 and TRBJ1-2; D possibly corresponds to TRBD1 (5 bases). The sequencing here drew on CD4+ T cells sorted from PBMCs, taken on the day of the yellow fever booster vaccination. The CDR3 nucleotides read TGCGCCAGCACCTTCGGGGGAGGTAATGGCTACACCTTC. It encodes CASTFGGGNGYTF.